This record concerns one T cell receptor (beta chain) sequence. These data come from a study of blood T cell repertoires in COVID-19. Study-level background: From the United States, Italy and Spain came samples of acute and convalescent COVID-19. PBMCs, B-cell-depleted T cells, or T cells provided the cDNA or gDNA that made up the material.

Under the authors' procedure: Using reference gene primer amplification, nucleated cell counts were estimated. Clones were sequenced by immunoSEQ multiplex PCR, and TCRdb holds only the in-frame ones, with some missing. That table gives V, J and clone size, and the DNA gave D and trimming. Altogether roughly 500,000 clones are present, 80% to 90% being singletons, with the ten largest covering approximately 2.9%. V was cut by 5 bases and J by 8 bases, with 18 bases left in between. CDR3 length: 14 residues. The germline CDR1 and CDR2 sequences are MNHEY and SMNVEV (reference sequence). The source material was peripheral blood. This clonotype was sampled from a human donor in a cohort sampled during active COVID-19. This chain joins TRBV27 and TRBJ1-2; D unclear. The chain's CDR3 is CASSPGEGRVGYTF. CDR3 nucleotides: TGTGCCAGCAGTCCCGGGGAGGGAAGGGTCGGCTACACCTTC.